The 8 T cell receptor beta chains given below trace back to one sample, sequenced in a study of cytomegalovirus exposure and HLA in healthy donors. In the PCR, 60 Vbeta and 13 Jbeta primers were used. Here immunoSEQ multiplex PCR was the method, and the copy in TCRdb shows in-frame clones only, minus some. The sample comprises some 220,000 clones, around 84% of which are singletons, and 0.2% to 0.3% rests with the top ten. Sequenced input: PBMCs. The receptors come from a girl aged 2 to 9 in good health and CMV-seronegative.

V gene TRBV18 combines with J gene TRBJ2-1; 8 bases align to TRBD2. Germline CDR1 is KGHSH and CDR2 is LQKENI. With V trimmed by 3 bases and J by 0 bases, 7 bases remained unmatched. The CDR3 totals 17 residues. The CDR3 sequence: CASSPVSGGGSYNEQFF. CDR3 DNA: TGTGCCAGCTCACCTGTCAGCGGGGGCGGCTCCTACAATGAGCAGTTCTTC.

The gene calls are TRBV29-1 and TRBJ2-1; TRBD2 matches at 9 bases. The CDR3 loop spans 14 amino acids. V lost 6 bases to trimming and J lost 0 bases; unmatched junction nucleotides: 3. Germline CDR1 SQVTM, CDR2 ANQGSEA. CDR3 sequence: CSVQTSGSYNEQFF. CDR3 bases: TGCAGCGTCCAGACTAGCGGCTCCTACAATGAGCAGTTCTTC.

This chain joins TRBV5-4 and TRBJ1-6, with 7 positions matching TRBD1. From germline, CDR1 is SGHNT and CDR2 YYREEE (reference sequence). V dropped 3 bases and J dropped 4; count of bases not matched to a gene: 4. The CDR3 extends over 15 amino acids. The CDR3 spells CASSSGQVYNSPLHF. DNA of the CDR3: TGTGCCAGCAGCTCCGGACAGGTTTATAATTCACCCCTCCACTTT.

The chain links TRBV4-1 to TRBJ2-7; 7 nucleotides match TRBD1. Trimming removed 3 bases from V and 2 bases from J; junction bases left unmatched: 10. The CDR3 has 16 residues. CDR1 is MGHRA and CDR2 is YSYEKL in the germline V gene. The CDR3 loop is CASSQEPGTATYEQYF. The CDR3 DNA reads TGCGCCAGCAGCCAGGAGCCCGGGACAGCGACCTACGAGCAGTACTTC.

The CDR3 reads CASSLVRQGITDTQYF. CDR3 sequence (DNA): TGTGCCAGCAGCTTGGTGAGGCAGGGGATCACAGATACGCAGTATTTT. This chain uses TRBV5-5 with TRBJ2-3, with D possibly being TRBD1 (6 bases). Germline loops: CDR1 SGHKS, CDR2 YYEKEE (reference sequence). The CDR3 contains 16 residues. Trimming cost V 0 bases and J 2 bases, with 13 bases left between them.

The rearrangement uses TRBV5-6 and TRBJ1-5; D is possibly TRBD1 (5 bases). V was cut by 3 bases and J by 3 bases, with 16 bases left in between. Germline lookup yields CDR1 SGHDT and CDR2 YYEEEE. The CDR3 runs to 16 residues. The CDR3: CASSWGQGTTNQPQHF. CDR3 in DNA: TGTGCCAGCAGCTGGGGCCAGGGCACCACCAATCAGCCCCAGCATTTT. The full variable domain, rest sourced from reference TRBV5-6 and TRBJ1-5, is DAGVTQSPTHLIKTRGQQVTLRCSPKSGHDTVSWYQQALGQGPQFIFQYYEEEERQRGNFPDRFSGHQFPNYSSELNVNALLLGDSALYLCASSWGQGTTNQPQHFGDGTRLSIL.

CDR3 coding DNA: TGTGCCAGCTCAACGGCAGATACGCAGTATTTT. Translated: CASSTADTQYF. The chain employs TRBV18 and TRBJ2-3, with D unclear. CDR1 and CDR2 (germline): KGHSH, LQKENI. There are 11 residues in the CDR3. V was cut by 5 bases and J by 4 bases, with 4 bases left in between.

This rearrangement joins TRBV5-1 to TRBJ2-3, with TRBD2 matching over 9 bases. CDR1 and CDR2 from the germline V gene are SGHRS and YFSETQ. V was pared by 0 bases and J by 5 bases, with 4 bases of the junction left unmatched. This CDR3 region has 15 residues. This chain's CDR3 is CASSLEAGGRDTQYF. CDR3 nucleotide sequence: TGCGCCAGCAGCTTGGAGGCGGGAGGGAGAGATACGCAGTATTTT. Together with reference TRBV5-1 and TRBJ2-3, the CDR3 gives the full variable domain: KAGVTQTPRYLIKTRGQQVTLSCSPISGHRSVSWYQQTPGQGLQFLFEYFSETQRNKGNFPGRFSGRQFSNSRSEMNVSTLELGDSALYLCASSLEAGGRDTQYFGPGTRLTVL.